This T cell receptor (beta chain) was sequenced in a study of cytomegalovirus exposure and HLA in healthy donors. The wider study: An earlier analysis found roughly 110 million unique TCR beta sequences from approximately 190 million T cells. Study results and caveats: One later analysis reportedly identified an Asian-associated ancestry cluster that showed fewer N-insertions than the approximately 710-donor mean.

The V end was cut by 1 base, the J end by 7 bases, with 10 bases between. This CDR3 is built from 14 residues. Germline V gene sequence: CDR1 SGHTA, CDR2 FQGNSA. Comments on this clone: Antigen: not known. This sample also contains other DNA sequences that code for the same CDR3.

13 Jbeta primers and 60 Vbeta primers were used for the PCR. Measured with immunoSEQ multiplex PCR; TCRdb has only the in-frame clones, and not every one. Among some 150,000 clones listed, approximately 76% were seen once. Sequencing was done on a sample of PBMCs. J is TRBJ1-4 and V is TRBV7-2; perhaps TRBD1 as D (5 bases). The receptor's source is a man aged 55 to 70 in good health and CMV-seronegative. CDR3 DNA sequence: TGTGCCAGCAGCTTAGGGCAGGGTCGTGAAAAACTGTTTTTT. Translated, it gives CASSLGQGREKLFF.